Listed below are T cell receptor beta chains from one sample, sequenced in a study of patients and donors after allogeneic stem cell transplantation. TCRdb itself ran the RT-PCR reads through MiXCR, one entry per CDR3 protein. The data hold about 410,000 distinct CDR3 sequences, with approximately 16% observed a single time. The sequenced material came from blood, either unsorted or a sorted T cell fraction (not recorded which). All receptors derive from a human donor who was either an allogeneic HSCT recipient or a stem cell or donor lymphocyte infusion donor (not recorded which). It is not recorded whose cells these are; they may come from a transplant donor. Each CDR3 is given with its conserved first and last residue. A D gene is named only where the DNA matches it firmly. Part of the rows lack a size; the others show once, few, many or a class for expanded clones.

J | V | length | D | size | DNA | CDR3
TRBJ2-7 | TRBV6-5 | 11 | NA | few | TGTGCCAGCAGCATAGGCTACGAGCAGTACTTC | CASSIGYEQYF
TRBJ2-6 | TRBV2 | 15 | NA | few | TGTGCCAGCAGTGATACAGCCTCTGGGGCCAACGTCCTGACTTTC | CASSDTASGANVLTF
TRBJ2-1 | TRBV25-1 | 13 | NA | NA | TGTGCCAGCAGTGACAGCCCGTACAATGAGCAGTTCTTC | CASSDSPYNEQFF
TRBJ1-2 | TRBV29-1 | 12 | TRBD1 | few | TGCAGCGTTGCCTTGGACAGGCTCGGCTACACCTTC | CSVALDRLGYTF
TRBJ1-1 | TRBV24-1 | 12 | NA | NA | TGTGCCACCAGTGACCCGGGCCTTAAAGCTTTCTTT | CATSDPGLKAFF
TRBJ2-3 | TRBV7-2 | 15 | NA | NA | TGTGCCAGCAGTCCATACTCACTAGCTAAAGATACGCAGTATTTT | CASSPYSLAKDTQYF
TRBJ2-7 | TRBV29-1 | 13 | NA | few | TGCAGCGGTGTGACCAGGGACTCCTACGAGCAGTACTTC | CSGVTRDSYEQYF
TRBJ2-5 | TRBV12-3/TRBV12-4 | 14 | TRBD2 | NA | TGTGCCAGCAGTAGCGGGGGGTTCCAAGAGACCCAGTACTTC | CASSSGGFQETQYF
TRBJ2-1 | TRBV24-1 | 14 | NA | few | TGTGCCACCAGTGAACACCCAGGAGTTAATGAGCAGTTCTTC | CATSEHPGVNEQFF
TRBJ2-3 | TRBV12-3/TRBV12-4 | 11 | NA | few | TGTGCCAGCAGTTTTCGGGGAGCGCAGTATTTT | CASSFRGAQYF
TRBJ2-2 | TRBV3-1 | 16 | NA | once | TGTGCCAGCAGCCGCCAGCGGGCAGCGAACACCGGGGAGCTGTTTTTT | CASSRQRAANTGELFF
TRBJ2-7 | TRBV4-2 | 16 | TRBD1 | NA | TGTGCCAGCAGCGCCTATCCCGGACAGGGAACCTACGAGCAGTACTTC | CASSAYPGQGTYEQYF
TRBJ2-7 | TRBV12-3/TRBV12-4 | 14 | NA | many | TGTGCCAGCAGCCCCGGGACCGTTCCCTACGAGCAGTACTTC | CASSPGTVPYEQYF
TRBJ1-4 | TRBV6-5 | 16 | NA | many | TGTGCCAGCAGTTACACAATCGGGACCGGACTTGAAAAACTGTTTTTT | CASSYTIGTGLEKLFF
TRBJ2-3 | TRBV20-1 | 12 | NA | NA | TGCAGTGCTAGCGGGAGAGGAGATACGCAGTATTTT | CSASGRGDTQYF
TRBJ2-3 | TRBV4-1 | 16 | NA | NA | TGCGCCAGCAGCCAAGCGGTTAACAGGAGGACAGATACGCAGTATTTT | CASSQAVNRRTDTQYF
TRBJ1-1 | TRBV7-2 | 15 | NA | few | TGTGCCAGCAGCTCTATCTCAGGGGCGGTCACTGAAGCTTTCTTT | CASSSISGAVTEAFF
TRBJ1-6 | TRBV12-3/TRBV12-4 | 15 | TRBD1 | many | TGTGCCAGCAGTCCCCGGACAGGGCGAGGTTCACCCCTCCACTTT | CASSPRTGRGSPLHF
TRBJ2-3 | TRBV19 | 12 | NA | few | TGTGCCAGTAGTATATATGAGGATACGCAGTATTTT | CASSIYEDTQYF
TRBJ2-7 | TRBV29-1 | 12 | TRBD1 | NA | TGCAGCGCCGAAGGCAGGGGGTACGAGCAGTACTTC | CSAEGRGYEQYF
TRBJ2-2 | TRBV7-2 | 16 | NA | few | TGTGCCAGCAGCTTCTCCGGGACTGTGAACACCGGGGAGCTGTTTTTT | CASSFSGTVNTGELFF
TRBJ2-7 | TRBV11-2 | 15 | TRBD2 | few | TGTGCCAGCAGATCACTAGCGGTGAACGCCTACGAGCAGTACTTC | CASRSLAVNAYEQYF
TRBJ2-1 | TRBV21-1 | 15 | NA | NA | TGTGCCAGCAGCAACCTAGGGACTAGCTACAATGAGCAGTTCTTC | CASSNLGTSYNEQFF
TRBJ1-5 | TRBV2 | 15 | NA | NA | TGTGCCAGCAGTGAAGGGGGGGGGGCTGGTCAGCCCCAGCATTTT | CASSEGGGAGQPQHF
TRBJ2-2 | TRBV5-1 | 15 | NA | few | TGCGCCAGCAGCTTCCAGGGGGGAAGCACCGGGGAGCTGTTTTTT | CASSFQGGSTGELFF
TRBJ2-1 | TRBV9 | 16 | NA | few | TGTGCCAGCAGCCCATCGGCAAATTATCCCTACAATGAGCAGTTCTTC | CASSPSANYPYNEQFF